This TCR beta chain was captured in a study of blood T cell repertoires in COVID-19. In the study overall: Whether acute or convalescent, the COVID-19 samples came from the United States, Italy and Spain. The cDNA or gDNA used as material had been derived from T cells, B-cell-depleted T cells, or PBMCs.

Germline V CDR1 and CDR2: KGHDR, SFDVKD. Germline trimming cut 5 bases from V and 6 bases from J; bases unmatched to any gene: 2. The CDR3 consists of 13 residues. Per the authors' pipeline: Researchers report that nucleated cell counts were estimated from reference gene primer amplification. The data were produced by immunoSEQ multiplex PCR, yet TCRdb's version contains in-frame clones alone and is incomplete. V and J calls plus clone size are reproduced from that table; the DNA served to infer D and trimming. The sample contains some 85,000 clones, about 74% of which appear only once. This clone was observed a handful of times.

The rearrangement uses TRBV24-1 and TRBJ2-2, with 7 bases that match TRBD1. The TCR comes from a human donor in a cohort sampled during active COVID-19. Source material: peripheral blood. CDR3 bases: TGTGCCACCAGTGTAACAGGGGCCGGGGAGCTGTTTTTT. Its protein product is CATSVTGAGELFF.